Included here is one TCR beta chain sequence, with context. Its antigen is unknown. CDR1 and CDR2 from the germline V gene are MNHEY and SMNVEV (reference sequence). V was cut by 7 bases and J by 2 bases, with 8 bases left in between. The CDR3 extends over 13 amino acids. This sample stems from a study of cytomegalovirus exposure and HLA in healthy donors. General study points: A prior analysis recorded that most TCR beta V segments were productive about 87% or about 30% of the time. While the bulk of TCR sequences proved rare, some public TCRs turned up in many donors. Researchers catalogued 164 TCR beta chains as cytomegalovirus-associated.

The PCR made use of 60 Vbeta and 13 Jbeta primers. Authors' methods: There were about 80 million unique TCR beta chains by a later count, and about 12 million of them were shared. Assay: immunoSEQ multiplex PCR; the TCRdb copy retains only in-frame clones and omits some. V, J and clone size were drawn from that table, and D and trimming were deduced from the DNA. The sample consists of 100,000 to 150,000 clones, around 82% of them appearing once. The sample was PBMCs. This sequence joins TRBV27 and TRBJ2-2; D unresolved. This TCR was sampled from a boy between 10 and 17 years old in good health and CMV-seronegative. CDR3 DNA: TGTGCCAGCACCTTTAGAAACACCGGGGAGCTGTTTTTT. The encoded protein is CASTFRNTGELFF.